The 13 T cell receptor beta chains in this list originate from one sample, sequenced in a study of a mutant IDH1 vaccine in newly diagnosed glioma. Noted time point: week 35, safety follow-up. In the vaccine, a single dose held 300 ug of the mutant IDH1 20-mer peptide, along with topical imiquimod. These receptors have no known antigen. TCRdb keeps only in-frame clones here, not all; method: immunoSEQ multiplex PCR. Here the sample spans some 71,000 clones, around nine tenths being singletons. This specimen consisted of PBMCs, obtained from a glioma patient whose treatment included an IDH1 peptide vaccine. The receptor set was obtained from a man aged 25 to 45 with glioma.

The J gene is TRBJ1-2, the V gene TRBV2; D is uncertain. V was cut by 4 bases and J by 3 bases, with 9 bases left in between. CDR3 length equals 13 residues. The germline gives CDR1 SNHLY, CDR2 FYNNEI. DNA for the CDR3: TGTGCCAGCAGTGTTCTGGGGTACTATGGCTACACCTTC. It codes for CASSVLGYYGYTF.

Written as DNA, the CDR3 is TGCAGCGTCCTCTGGACTAGCGGGGGGGCGCAGTATTTT. Translated: CSVLWTSGGAQYF. The chain combines TRBV29-1 with TRBJ2-3; 15 nucleotides align to TRBD2. Germline V CDR1 and CDR2: SQVTM, ANQGSEA. CDR3 length equals 13 residues. Trimming cost V 6 bases and J 10 bases; bases outside gene matches: 5.

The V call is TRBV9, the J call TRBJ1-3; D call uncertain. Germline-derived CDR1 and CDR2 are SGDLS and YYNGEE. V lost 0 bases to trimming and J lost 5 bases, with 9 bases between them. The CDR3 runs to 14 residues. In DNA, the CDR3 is TGTGCCAGCAGCGTAGTGTCAGTTAGAAACACCATATATTTT. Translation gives CASSVVSVRNTIYF.

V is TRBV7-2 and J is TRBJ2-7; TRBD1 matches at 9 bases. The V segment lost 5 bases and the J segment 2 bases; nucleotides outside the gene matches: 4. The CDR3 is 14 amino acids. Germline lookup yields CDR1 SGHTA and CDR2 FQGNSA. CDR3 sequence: CASSGDRAAYEQYF. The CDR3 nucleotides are TGTGCCAGCAGCGGGGACAGGGCGGCCTACGAGCAGTACTTC.

The CDR3 spells CASSLINSPLHF. The CDR3, as DNA: TGTGCCAGCAGCCTCATCAATTCACCCCTCCACTTT. V usage is TRBV11-2 and J usage is TRBJ1-6; D is unresolved. V lost 5 bases to trimming and J lost 7 bases, with 6 bases between them. The CDR3 has 12 residues. Germline CDR1 and CDR2: SGHAT and FQNNGV.

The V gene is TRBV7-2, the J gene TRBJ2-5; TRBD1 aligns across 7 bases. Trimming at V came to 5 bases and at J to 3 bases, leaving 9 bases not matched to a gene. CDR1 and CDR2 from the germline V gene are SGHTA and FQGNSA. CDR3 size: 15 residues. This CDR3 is CASSHTTGWEETQYF. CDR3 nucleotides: TGTGCCAGCAGCCACACGACAGGGTGGGAAGAGACCCAGTACTTC.

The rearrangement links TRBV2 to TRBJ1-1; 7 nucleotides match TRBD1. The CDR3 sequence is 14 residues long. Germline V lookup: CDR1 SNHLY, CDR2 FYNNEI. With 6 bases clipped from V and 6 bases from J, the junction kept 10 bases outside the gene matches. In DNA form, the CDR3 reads TGTGCCAGCAGACTAGACAGGGATCTTTCTGAAGCTTTCTTT. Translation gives CASRLDRDLSEAFF.

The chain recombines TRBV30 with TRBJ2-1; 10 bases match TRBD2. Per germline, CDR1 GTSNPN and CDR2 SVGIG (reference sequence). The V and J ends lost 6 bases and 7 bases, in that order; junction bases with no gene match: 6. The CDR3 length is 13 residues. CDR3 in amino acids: CACQREGRNEQFF. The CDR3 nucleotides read TGTGCCTGCCAGCGGGAGGGCCGTAATGAGCAGTTCTTC.

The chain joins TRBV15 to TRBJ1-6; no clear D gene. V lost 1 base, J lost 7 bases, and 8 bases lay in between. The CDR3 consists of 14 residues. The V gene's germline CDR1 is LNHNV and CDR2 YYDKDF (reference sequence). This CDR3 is CATSRVGRNSPLHF. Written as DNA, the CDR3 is TGTGCCACCAGCAGAGTTGGCCGGAATTCACCCCTCCACTTT.

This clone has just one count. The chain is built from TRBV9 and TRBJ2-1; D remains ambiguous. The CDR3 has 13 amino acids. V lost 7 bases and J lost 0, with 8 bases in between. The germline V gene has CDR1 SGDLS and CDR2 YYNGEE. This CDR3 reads CASSLGSYNEQFF. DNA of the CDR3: TGTGCCAGCTCACTTGGCTCCTACAATGAGCAGTTCTTC.

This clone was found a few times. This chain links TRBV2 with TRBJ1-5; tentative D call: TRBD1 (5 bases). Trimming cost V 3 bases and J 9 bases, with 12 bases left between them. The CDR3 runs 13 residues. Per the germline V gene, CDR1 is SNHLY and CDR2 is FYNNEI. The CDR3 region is CASSEDIVMPQHF. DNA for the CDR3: TGTGCCAGCAGTGAGGACATAGTGATGCCCCAGCATTTT.

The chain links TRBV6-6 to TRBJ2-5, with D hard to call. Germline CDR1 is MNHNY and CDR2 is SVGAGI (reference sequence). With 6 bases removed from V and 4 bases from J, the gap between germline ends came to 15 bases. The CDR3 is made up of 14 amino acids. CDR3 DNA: TGTGCCAGCAGCACCACATTAAGCGCAGAGACCCAGTACTTC. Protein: CASSTTLSAETQYF.

The CDR3 loop reads CASSLGRVLNTEAFF. In DNA form, the CDR3 reads TGTGCCAGCTCACTCGGCCGGGTTTTGAACACTGAAGCTTTCTTT. This chain connects TRBV18 to TRBJ1-1, with unresolved D. Germline assignment: CDR1 KGHSH and CDR2 LQKENI. With 4 bases removed from V and 0 bases from J, the gap between germline ends came to 12 bases. The CDR3 totals 15 residues.